The TCR beta chain described here comes from a study of tumor-infiltrating lymphocytes in localized non-small cell lung cancer. Sequencing was performed with immunoSEQ multiplex PCR; in TCRdb, only in-frame clones are kept and a portion is missing. The sample carries approximately 9,700 clones, about three quarters recorded once. With respect to this clone: Its antigen is not identified.

This CDR3 is built from 18 residues. General study results and limits: Tumors had more T cell infiltration than uninvolved lung, per TCRbeta sequencing and CD3 counts.

The sample comprised uninvolved lung tissue not adjacent to the tumor. This receptor was obtained from a human donor with non-small cell lung cancer. J is TRBJ1-2 and V is TRBV21-1; no check of the table's D call, TRBD1, against the DNA was made. TRBV21-1 is described as a pseudogene. CDR3 in amino acids: CASSKIGQLPKANYGYTF. DNA of the CDR3: TGTGCCAGCAGCAAAATCGGACAGCTACCCAAAGCTAACTATGGCTACACCTTC.